This is a list of T cell receptor beta chains from one sample in a study of blood T cell repertoires in COVID-19. Assay used: immunoSEQ multiplex PCR; TCRdb lists only in-frame clones, some missing. The sample carries 40,000 or so clones, 79% recorded once. Source material: peripheral blood. These receptor sequences come from a man aged 65-85 years with acute or convalescent COVID-19. The CDR3 runs from the conserved cysteine through the conserved F or W. The D gene is left open where the match is weak. Size is omitted from some rows. Given values are once, few, many or a class for expanded clones.

CASSIAGTSTNEKLFF	TGTGCCAGTAGTATAGCAGGGACTTCAACTAATGAAAAACTGTTTTTT	TRBV19	TRBJ1-4	-	-
CASSYEGAGNGYTF	TGTGCCAGCAGTTACGAGGGGGCTGGGAATGGCTACACCTTC	TRBV6-5	TRBJ1-2	TRBD1	-
CASSPGTVGYEQYF	TGTGCCAGCAGCCCCGGGACAGTTGGTTACGAGCAGTACTTC	TRBV7-3	TRBJ2-7	TRBD1	-
CASSPLGLAGNNEQFF	TGTGCCAGCAGTCCCCTTGGACTAGCGGGGAACAATGAGCAGTTCTTC	TRBV3-1/TRBV3-2	TRBJ2-1	TRBD2	-
CASSPGGYTEAFF	TGTGCCAGCAGCCCCGGGGGATACACTGAAGCTTTCTTT	TRBV6-2/TRBV6-3	TRBJ1-1	-	-
CASSLGGVNEQFF	TGCGCCAGCAGCTTAGGCGGGGTCAATGAGCAGTTCTTC	TRBV5-1	TRBJ2-1	-	-
CASSDMNTEAFF	TGTGCCAGCAGTGACATGAACACTGAAGCTTTCTTT	TRBV25-1	TRBJ1-1	-	-
CASSYSGRGNSYEQYF	TGTGCCAGCAGTTACTCGGGGCGGGGGAACTCCTACGAGCAGTACTTC	TRBV6-2/TRBV6-3	TRBJ2-7	TRBD2	-
CASSLGQGIMYEQYF	TGTGCTAGCAGCTTAGGGCAGGGGATCATGTACGAGCAGTACTTC	TRBV7-7	TRBJ2-7	-	-
CASSHLQGNYEQYF	TGCGCCAGCAGCCATTTGCAGGGGAATTACGAGCAGTACTTC	TRBV4-1	TRBJ2-7	-	-
CASSRGAGVETQYF	TGCGCCAGCAGCCGGGGGGCAGGGGTAGAGACCCAGTACTTC	TRBV5-1	TRBJ2-5	-	few
CASSLSGAGEKLFF	TGTGCCAGCAGTTTATCAGGGGCTGGTGAAAAACTGTTTTTT	TRBV27	TRBJ1-4	-	-
CASSLVGTGAGDTQYF	TGTGCCAGCAGCCTCGTGGGGACAGGGGCGGGGGATACGCAGTATTTT	TRBV28	TRBJ2-3	TRBD1	-
CASSVLGGQGGTDTQYF	TGTGCCAGCAGTGTCTTGGGCGGACAGGGTGGCACAGATACGCAGTATTTT	TRBV6-1	TRBJ2-3	TRBD1	-
CASSPGQGGNQPQHF	TGTGCCAGCTCACCAGGACAGGGAGGCAATCAGCCCCAGCATTTT	TRBV18	TRBJ1-5	TRBD1	-
CASMDYSNQPQHF	TGTGCCAGCATGGACTATAGCAATCAGCCCCAGCATTTT	TRBV6-5	TRBJ1-5	-	-
CASSMGTGGSYNEQFF	TGTGCCAGTAGTATGGGCACAGGGGGATCCTACAATGAGCAGTTCTTC	TRBV19	TRBJ2-1	TRBD1	-
CASSSGQGNTEAFF	TGTGCCAGCAGCTCCGGACAGGGGAACACTGAAGCTTTCTTT	TRBV7-9	TRBJ1-1	TRBD1	-
CASSTGTGHPTEAFF	TGTGCCAGCAGCACGGGGACAGGGCATCCCACTGAAGCTTTCTTT	TRBV7-2	TRBJ1-1	TRBD1	-
CASSLGDRVSGNTIYF	TGTGCCAGCAGTTTAGGGGACAGAGTCTCTGGAAACACCATATATTTT	TRBV28	TRBJ1-3	TRBD1	-
CAISEGGGVSYNEQFF	TGTGCCATCAGTGAGGGAGGCGGGGTGTCCTACAATGAGCAGTTCTTC	TRBV10-3	TRBJ2-1	-	-
CASSADLGGYTF	TGTGCCAGCAGCGCGGATCTGGGTGGCTACACCTTC	TRBV7-3	TRBJ1-2	-	-
CASSPGQRTDTQYF	TGTGCCAGCAGCCCGGGACAGCGCACAGATACGCAGTATTTT	TRBV6-2/TRBV6-3	TRBJ2-3	TRBD1	-
CASSYRGQGAAYGYTF	TGTGCCAGCAGTTACCGAGGGCAGGGGGCAGCCTATGGCTACACCTTC	TRBV6-2/TRBV6-3	TRBJ1-2	TRBD1	-